This passage covers 28 T cell receptor beta chains from one sample sequenced in a study of shared clonotypes between healthy human individuals. As defined, naive CD8 cells were CD45RO-negative and positively selected for CCR7, with terminally differentiated effector memory CD45RA+ cells excluded. Repertoires were generated with immunoSEQ multiplex PCR, while TCRdb's copy carries only in-frame clones and drops some. The table has some 2,000,000 clones, about 95% seen once. Sequences were obtained from naive CD8+ T cells sorted from blood. These receptor sequences come from a man aged 18 to 35 in good health.

V is TRBV27 and J is TRBJ2-1; tentatively, D is TRBD2 (6 bases). Germline-derived CDR1 and CDR2 are MNHEY and SMNVEV (reference sequence). V lost 3 bases and J lost 7, with 16 bases in between. This CDR3 has 15 residues. The CDR3 sequence: CASSFGTLVGNEQFF. The CDR3 DNA sequence: TGTGCCAGCAGTTTCGGGACTCTCGTTGGGAATGAGCAGTTCTTC.

The J gene is TRBJ1-1, the V gene TRBV5-6, with D uncertain. With 0 bases removed from V and 7 bases from J, the gap between germline ends came to 7 bases. The CDR3 has 12 amino acids. Per germline, CDR1 SGHDT and CDR2 YYEEEE. This chain's CDR3 is CASSLVWGEAFF. CDR3 coding DNA: TGTGCCAGCAGCTTGGTTTGGGGTGAAGCTTTCTTT.

The chain recombines TRBV27 with TRBJ1-2; D not certain. CDR1 and CDR2 from the germline V gene are MNHEY and SMNVEV (reference sequence). With 3 bases removed from V and 5 bases from J, the gap between germline ends came to 13 bases. The CDR3 is 14 residues long. CDR3 loop: CASSFQNLGYGYTF. The CDR3, as DNA: TGTGCCAGCAGTTTCCAGAATTTGGGTTATGGCTACACCTTC.

The J gene is TRBJ1-1, the V gene TRBV5-1; D is possibly TRBD1 (6 bases). This CDR3 has 14 amino acids. Germline V gene sequence: CDR1 SGHRS, CDR2 YFSETQ. V was trimmed by 2 bases and J by 1 base, leaving 9 bases between them. Here the CDR3 DNA reads TGCGCCAGCAGCTTCGCAGGGGCGAACACTGAAGCTTTCTTT. Translated: CASSFAGANTEAFF.

The CDR3: CATSGQGLMKQYF. In nucleotides, the CDR3 is TGTGCCACCTCGGGACAGGGCCTGATGAAGCAGTACTTC. V and J are TRBV5-4 and TRBJ2-7; 9 bases agree with TRBD1. The germline V gene encodes CDR1 SGHNT and CDR2 YYREEE (reference sequence). The CDR3 loop spans 13 amino acids. V lost 9 bases, J lost 8 bases, and 12 bases stayed unmatched.

This clone showed up just once. The V gene is TRBV4-1, the J gene TRBJ2-5, with TRBD2 identical over 14 bases. CDR3 length: 20 residues. The V segment lost 0 bases and the J segment 5 bases; nucleotides outside the gene matches: 14. Looked up from germline, CDR1 is MGHRA and CDR2 is YSYEKL. The CDR3 coding sequence is TGCGCCAGCAGCCAAGAAGATTCGGGACTAGCGGGAGATGTCCGGGAGACCCAGTACTTC. Its translation: CASSQEDSGLAGDVRETQYF.

The V and J genes are TRBV20-1 and TRBJ1-4; no firm D call. Trimming left V 5 bases short and J 12 bases short, with 13 bases between. CDR1 and CDR2 (germline): DFQATT, SNEGSKA (reference sequence). This CDR3 is built from 11 residues. This CDR3 reads CSARTGGELFF. CDR3 nucleotides: TGCAGTGCTCGGACGGGAGGCGAACTGTTTTTT.

The DNA of the CDR3 is TGCGCCAGCAGTGAGTTAGACCGAACCTACGAGCAGTACTTC. Protein product: CASSELDRTYEQYF. The chain joins TRBV10-2 to TRBJ2-7; D unresolved. The CDR3 sequence is 14 residues long. V lost 1 base to trimming and J lost 2 bases, with 9 bases between them. Germline V CDR1 and CDR2: WSHSY, SAAADI.

The rearrangement uses TRBV7-2 and TRBJ2-1; 9 positions match TRBD2. The V gene's germline CDR1 is SGHTA and CDR2 FQGNSA. J gave up 1 base and V 5 bases, and 15 bases lay outside the gene matches. The CDR3 covers 19 residues. The CDR3 sequence is CASSPSAGGGLGSYNEQFF. In DNA form, the CDR3 reads TGTGCCAGCAGCCCGTCAGCGGGAGGCGGGTTAGGGTCCTACAATGAGCAGTTCTTC. The entire variable domain, with the rest obtained from reference TRBV7-2 and TRBJ2-1, is as follows: GAGVSQSPSNKVTEKGKDVELRCDPISGHTALYWYRQSLGQGLEFLIYFQGNSAPDKSGLPSDRFSAERTGGSVSTLTIQRTQQEDSAVYLCASSPSAGGGLGSYNEQFFGPGTRLTVL.

The chain combines TRBV28 with TRBJ1-2; the D is unclear. V was shortened by 3 bases and J by 3 bases, with 8 bases between the two germline ends. This CDR3 is 13 amino acids long. Germline loops: CDR1 MDHEN, CDR2 SYDVKM. In DNA, the CDR3 is TGTGCCAGCAGTTTCGGGAGTTACTATGGCTACACCTTC. Amino acids: CASSFGSYYGYTF.

The chain carries TRBV7-9 and TRBJ1-2; weak D call: TRBD1 (5 bases). CDR3 length: 13 residues. Germline CDR1 is SEHNR and CDR2 is FQNEAQ (reference sequence). Trimming removed 3 bases from V and 4 bases from J, with 9 bases in between. The CDR3 sequence is CASSFLTGYGYTF. In DNA, the CDR3 is TGTGCCAGCAGCTTTCTTACAGGCTATGGCTACACCTTC. The full variable domain, rest sourced from reference TRBV7-9 and TRBJ1-2, is DTGVSQNPRHKITKRGQNVTFRCDPISEHNRLYWYRQTLGQGPEFLTYFQNEAQLEKSRLLSDRFSAERPKGSFSTLEIQRTEQGDSAMYLCASSFLTGYGYTFGSGTRLTVV.

The genes are TRBV6-1 and TRBJ2-7; unclear D gene. The germline V gene encodes CDR1 MNHNS and CDR2 SASEGT. The V and J ends lost 6 bases and 7 bases respectively, with 10 bases between them. The CDR3 has 11 residues. Written as DNA, the CDR3 is TGTGCCAGCAGCGCTATCTGGGAGCAGTACTTC. As protein: CASSAIWEQYF.

This clone appeared a single time. The chain recombines TRBV5-1 with TRBJ2-3; perhaps D is TRBD1 or TRBD2 (5 bases each). The CDR3 has 16 residues. CDR1 is SGHRS and CDR2 is YFSETQ in the germline V gene. Trimming cost V 4 bases and J 5 bases, with 20 bases left between them. CDR3 region: CASSEEWLLGEDTQYF. The DNA of the CDR3 is TGCGCCAGCAGCGAGGAGTGGTTGCTGGGGGAAGATACGCAGTATTTT.

With respect to this clone: Other DNA sequences in the sample encode the same CDR3. The chain employs TRBV4-1 and TRBJ1-2; D unresolved. The CDR3 is 14 amino acids. Trimming shortened V by 0 bases and J by 0 bases, and 5 bases separated the two germline ends. Germline values: CDR1 MGHRA, CDR2 YSYEKL. CDR3 in DNA: TGCGCCAGCAGCCAAGATACGGCTAACTATGGCTACACCTTC. Amino acids: CASSQDTANYGYTF.

This chain uses TRBV27 with TRBJ2-5; the D is unclear. The germline gives CDR1 MNHEY, CDR2 SMNVEV (reference sequence). V gave up 4 bases and J gave up 2 bases, with 8 bases separating them. The CDR3 has 13 residues. The CDR3 nucleotides read TGTGCCAGCAGTTGGGGTCCTCAAGAGACCCAGTACTTC. Protein product: CASSWGPQETQYF.

The rearrangement joins TRBV6-5 to TRBJ2-7; possibly TRBD1 or TRBD2 for D (5 bases each). Germline V gives CDR1 MNHEY, CDR2 SVGAGI. This CDR3 is 14 amino acids long. The V gene lost 2 bases and the J gene lost 4 bases, with 12 bases spanning the gap. The CDR3 reads CASSYSQGEYEQYF. The CDR3, as DNA: TGTGCCAGCAGTTACAGTCAGGGAGAGTACGAGCAGTACTTC.

The chain links TRBV6-5 to TRBJ1-1; D not certain. Germline loops: CDR1 MNHEY, CDR2 SVGAGI. The V end was cut by 2 bases, the J end by 1 base, with 11 bases between. CDR3 size: 15 residues. CDR3 residues: CASSYKPTTNTEAFF. In nucleotides, the CDR3 is TGTGCCAGCAGTTACAAACCGACAACGAACACTGAAGCTTTCTTT.

This chain links TRBV5-5 with TRBJ2-5, with no clear D. Germline CDR1 reads SGHKS; CDR2 reads YYEKEE (reference sequence). The V end lost 2 bases, the J end lost 0 bases, and 14 bases lay between the germline ends. The CDR3 spans 16 residues. The CDR3 loop is CASSLSRPWYQETQYF. CDR3 nucleotides: TGTGCCAGCAGCTTATCCCGACCTTGGTACCAAGAGACCCAGTACTTC.

The chain links TRBV6-1 to TRBJ2-3, with D perhaps being TRBD1 or TRBD2 (5 bases each). There are 13 residues in the CDR3. V was pared by 7 bases and J by 0 bases, with 8 bases between. Per germline, CDR1 MNHNS and CDR2 SASEGT. As DNA, the CDR3 is TGTGCCAGCATCGGGGACAGCACAGATACGCAGTATTTT. It codes for CASIGDSTDTQYF.

This clone has only one observation. This rearrangement joins TRBV20-1 to TRBJ2-7; D might be TRBD1 or TRBD2, each matching 5 bases. V lost 5 bases and J lost 9, with 14 bases in between. Germline V gene lookup returns CDR1 DFQATT and CDR2 SNEGSKA (reference sequence). The CDR3 is 11 residues long. CDR3 amino acids: CSASVGDGQYF. The DNA of the CDR3 is TGCAGTGCTTCGGTGGGGGACGGGCAGTACTTC.

This chain uses TRBV12-5 with TRBJ2-1; D uncertain. V was shortened by 5 bases and J by 6 bases, with 17 bases between the two germline ends. Germline V gives CDR1 LGHNT, CDR2 FRNRAP. The CDR3 is 15 amino acids. The chain's CDR3 is CASGRPGPAVNEQFF. CDR3 DNA: TGTGCTAGTGGTAGACCAGGTCCCGCTGTCAATGAGCAGTTCTTC.

The chain recombines TRBV28 with TRBJ2-3, with TRBD1 identical over 10 bases. Germline V gene lookup returns CDR1 MDHEN and CDR2 SYDVKM. The ends lost 5 bases at V and 4 bases at J; junction bases unmatched: 6. CDR3 length equals 15 residues. Written as DNA, the CDR3 is TGTGCCAGCAGTCAACGACAGGGGGCGTCAGATACGCAGTATTTT. Translating gives CASSQRQGASDTQYF.

V usage is TRBV4-1 and J usage is TRBJ2-7; D is unclear. Germline CDR1 MGHRA, CDR2 YSYEKL. The CDR3 consists of 13 residues. V lost 3 bases, J lost 3 bases, and 9 bases lay in between. The CDR3 loop is CASSQSGNYEQYF. CDR3 coding DNA: TGCGCCAGCAGCCAGTCGGGCAACTACGAGCAGTACTTC.

A note on this clone: Compared with germline, one end of the junction differs, possibly owing to a read error. The CDR3 coding sequence is TGTGCCAGCAGCCCTCGGGGCGGGAGCACCGATACGCAGTATTTT. Residues: CASSPRGGSTDTQYF. J is TRBJ2-3 and V is TRBV13, with TRBD2 matching 7 bases. The CDR3 loop spans 15 amino acids. Germline CDR1 is PRHDT and CDR2 is FYEKMQ (reference sequence).

The chain uses TRBV5-3 and TRBJ2-5, with 7 bases identical to TRBD2. TRBV5-3 counts as an open reading frame of uncertain function. The V segment lost 0 bases and the J segment 4 bases; nucleotides outside the gene matches: 3. The CDR3 covers 14 residues. The CDR3: CARSLAIAGETQYF. CDR3 nucleotides: TGTGCCAGAAGCTTGGCAATAGCGGGAGAGACCCAGTACTTC.

V usage is TRBV29-1 and J usage is TRBJ1-2; D call uncertain. Trimming left V 8 bases short and J 2 bases short, with 12 bases between. The CDR3 contains 12 residues. The V gene's germline CDR1 is SQVTM and CDR2 ANQGSEA. The CDR3 sequence is CSTEDGNYGYTF. CDR3 bases: TGCAGCACGGAGGACGGGAACTATGGCTACACCTTC.

V is TRBV6-4 and J is TRBJ2-7; possibly TRBD1 for D (7 bases). The CDR3 is 13 residues long. V lost 7 bases, J lost 7 bases, and 17 bases lay in between. Germline assignment: CDR1 MRHNA and CDR2 SNTAGT. The CDR3 reads CASIRRGRGEQYF. The CDR3 bases are TGTGCCAGCATCCGGAGGGGGCGCGGAGAGCAGTACTTC.

V is TRBV5-6 and J is TRBJ2-7; D call uncertain. The CDR3 runs 15 residues. V lost 3 bases and J 1 base, leaving 14 bases between the germline ends. Germline V gene sequence: CDR1 SGHDT, CDR2 YYEEEE. The CDR3 loop reads CASSSDLEVSYEQYF. The CDR3 bases are TGTGCCAGCAGCTCTGACTTGGAAGTATCCTACGAGCAGTACTTC.